The sequence of this T cell receptor beta chain was determined in a study of blood T cell repertoires in COVID-19. Study-wide background: The samples span acute and convalescent COVID-19 from the United States, Italy and Spain. Sample material is recorded as cDNA or gDNA derived from T cells, B-cell-depleted T cells, or PBMCs.

Under the authors' procedure: Reference gene primer amplification yielded estimated nucleated cell counts. The protocol was immunoSEQ multiplex PCR, while the TCRdb copy is restricted to in-frame clones and leaves out a portion. That table supplies the V and J calls and clone size; D and trimming were determined from the DNA. There are 35,000 or so clones in the sample; around four fifths occur only once, and around two fifths lies in the top ten. The length of the CDR3 is 15 residues. The V end was cut by 3 bases, the J end by 3 bases, with 13 bases between. The germline V gene has CDR1 SEHNR and CDR2 FQNEAQ (reference sequence).

This receptor was taken from a human donor in a cohort sampled during active or convalescent COVID-19. The donor label of this sample is uncertain. The source material was peripheral blood. The chain uses TRBV7-9 and TRBJ2-3; possibly TRBD2 for D (7 bases). The DNA of the CDR3 is TGTGCCAGCAGCTTTTTGGGAGGGGGTACAGATACGCAGTATTTT. Encoded protein: CASSFLGGGTDTQYF.